This TCR beta chain was profiled in a study of T cells in Graves' hyperthyroidism and ophthalmopathy (dated 2019 in TCRdb). About the full investigation: To identify TCR V-J signatures that set the groups apart, the researchers used a discovery cohort of roughly 100 patients, made up of around 42 with Graves' ophthalmopathy and about 55 with stable Graves' hyperthyroidism. The study also compared thyroid tissue and blood T-cell repertoires from about 6 Graves' hyperthyroidism patients. The approximately 90 discovery patients were divided at random into training and test sets in a 7:3 ratio. After sampling, hyperthyroidism patients received methimazole starting at 30 mg daily, and ophthalmopathy patients received high-dose intravenous methylprednisolone. Prospective prediction of ophthalmopathy was tested in an independent validation cohort of about 19 hyperthyroidism patients and some 17 patients who later progressed to ophthalmopathy. According to the paper, TCR Vbeta CDR3 sequencing was carried out on 135 peripheral blood samples, which came from under 50 ophthalmopathy, around 75 hyperthyroidism and 17 progressor patients. Overall study outcomes, separate from this receptor: Sample size was not statistically predetermined, and blinding of investigators to group allocation was not performed. Most expanded thyroid clonotypes (frequency above 0.001) were also detected in blood, a finding suggesting that blood repertoires may reflect thyroid immune responses. In cross-validation, a model built on a 13 V-J signature told ophthalmopathy apart from stable hyperthyroidism with 85% to 90% sensitivity and approximately 84% specificity, and in testing the same model reached 80%/75%. In validation, progression to ophthalmopathy was predicted by the model with roughly 71% sensitivity and approximately 78% specificity, a median of approximately 7.1 months before onset.

Amplification of TCR beta CDR3 regions was carried out from RNA transcripts. The first round of RT-PCR for the TCR CDR3 was performed with the HTBI primer set and the Qiagen OneStep RT-PCR kit. Libraries were constructed in a second round of multiplex PCR, after which size selection and purification were performed. The libraries were sequenced on an Illumina HiSeq2000 using paired-end 100 bp reads. The study's processing was this. SOAPnuke was used to process the raw data, throwing out any read that contained adapters or uncalled bases, had a mean Phred below 15, or lacked an exact constant-primer or identifier match. High-quality paired reads were merged with COPE v1.2.5, and unique nucleotide sequences were defined as clonotypes. Clonotypes were aligned to IMGT TRBV, TRBD and TRBJ reference segments using MiTCR v1.1. Analysis was restricted to V-J combinations with a frequency above 0.0001, which covered roughly 99% of repertoires. A TCS score was defined as the ratio of F50 (clonal expansion) to E x V (chaos), with BLOSUM62-based TCRdist applied between CDR3 peptides within each V-J. Welch's t-statistics and random forest reduced 514 V-J features to 13, which were used in a naive Bayes classifier (R e1071). The Morisita-Horn index was used to measure how similar the thyroid and blood repertoires were. Starting from the raw public reads, TCRdb applied fastp trimming at Q25, assembled clones with MiXCR and retained in-frame beta chains. Here each entry gathers all rows of one CDR3 protein and keeps the most common genes and DNA. The V and J calls, along with clone size, are taken from TCRdb and not from the paper's own processing. This sample has 450,000 to 700,000 distinct CDR3 sequences in its table, and more than 45% of those were observed once. The top ten clonotypes cover around 7.7% of the sample.

A patient counted as having stable Graves' hyperthyroidism if no progression to ophthalmopathy occurred over 18 months of follow-up. The hyperthyroidism patients were between 18 and 65 years old and newly diagnosed, with a disease duration of less than 2 months. The study excluded patients with uncontrolled infections, other autoimmune diseases, pregnancy or lactation. Clinical symptoms, serum thyroxine and TRAb, thyroid ultrasound, and orbital computed tomography formed the basis for the diagnoses. Total RNA was extracted using Trizol reagent, and RNA quality was assessed on an Agilent 2100 Bioanalyzer. This clonotype occurred a few times. Its antigen is still unknown. Per-base quality was not reported, and no clone a single base away is much larger than it. Germline trimming amounts to 1 base on V and 2 bases on J, with 10 as the count of junction bases outside the gene matches. The CDR3 runs 18 amino acids, cysteine and phenylalanine included. Only the CDR3 region is kept as DNA, spanning 54 bases read in frame from base 1. CDR1 and CDR2, per the germline V gene, are KGHDR and SFDVKD.

The clonotype originates from a woman under 30 with Graves' hyperthyroidism. Sequenced input: peripheral blood or thyroid tissue (not recorded which). Recombination connected TRBV24-1 to TRBJ2-3, with 8 bases in between that match TRBD1. The nucleotide sequence is TGTGCCACCAGTGATTTCGTCCCTTGGCAGGGGGCCACAGATACGCAGTATTTT. It codes for CATSDFVPWQGATDTQYF.